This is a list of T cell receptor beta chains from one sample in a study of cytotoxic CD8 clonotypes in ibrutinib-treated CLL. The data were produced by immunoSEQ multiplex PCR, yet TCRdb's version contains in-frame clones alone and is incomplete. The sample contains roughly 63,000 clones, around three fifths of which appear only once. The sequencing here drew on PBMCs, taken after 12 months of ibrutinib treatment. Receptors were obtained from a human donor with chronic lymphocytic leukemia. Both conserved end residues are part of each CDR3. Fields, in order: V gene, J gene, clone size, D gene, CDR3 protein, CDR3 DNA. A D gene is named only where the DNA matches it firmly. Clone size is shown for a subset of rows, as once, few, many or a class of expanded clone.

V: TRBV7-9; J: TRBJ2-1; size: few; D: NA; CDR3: CASSSTLQANEQFF; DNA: TGTGCCAGCAGCTCTACCCTCCAAGCGAATGAGCAGTTCTTC
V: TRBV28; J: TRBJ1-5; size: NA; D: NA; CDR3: CASSFYPSGGINQPQHF; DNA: TGTGCCAGCAGTTTCTACCCCTCGGGGGGCATCAATCAGCCCCAGCATTTT
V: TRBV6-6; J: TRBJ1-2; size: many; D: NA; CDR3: CASGDYGYTF; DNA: TGTGCCAGCGGTGACTATGGCTACACCTTC
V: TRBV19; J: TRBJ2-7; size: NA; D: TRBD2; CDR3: CASSRRERGYEQYF; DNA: TGTGCCAGTAGTAGGCGGGAGAGGGGATACGAGCAGTACTTC
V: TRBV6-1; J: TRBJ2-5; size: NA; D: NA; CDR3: CASSGGAGVRETQYF; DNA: TGTGCCAGCAGTGGAGGGGCAGGGGTGCGTGAGACCCAGTACTTC
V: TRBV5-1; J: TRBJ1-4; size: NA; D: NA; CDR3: CASSLASGSHEKLFF; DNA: TGCGCCAGCAGCTTGGCTTCAGGGTCCCATGAAAAACTGTTTTTT
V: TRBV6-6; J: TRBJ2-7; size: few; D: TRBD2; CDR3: CASSFAGAGYEQYF; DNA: TGTGCCAGCAGTTTCGCGGGAGCGGGCTACGAGCAGTACTTC
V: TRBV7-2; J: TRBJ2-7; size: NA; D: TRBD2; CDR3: CASRLGTSGRAGVQYF; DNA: TGTGCCAGCAGACTCGGGACTAGCGGGAGGGCCGGCGTGCAGTACTTC
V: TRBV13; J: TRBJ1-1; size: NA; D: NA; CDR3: CASSLGQLPLTGTEAFF; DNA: TGTGCCAGCAGCTTAGGGCAGCTTCCCCTAACCGGCACTGAAGCTTTCTTT
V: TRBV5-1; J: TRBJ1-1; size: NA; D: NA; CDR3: CASSLPGGGNTEAFF; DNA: TGCGCCAGCAGCTTGCCGGGCGGGGGAAACACTGAAGCTTTCTTT
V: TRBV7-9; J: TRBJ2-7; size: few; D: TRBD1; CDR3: CASSLPGTELYEQYF; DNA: TGTGCCAGCAGCTTACCCGGGACAGAGTTATACGAGCAGTACTTC
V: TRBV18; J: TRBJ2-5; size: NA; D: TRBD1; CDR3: CASSTRQGVYRETQYF; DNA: TGTGCCAGCTCAACACGACAGGGGGTATATAGGGAGACCCAGTACTTC
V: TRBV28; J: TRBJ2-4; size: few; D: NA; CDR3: CASSLRTELAKNIQYF; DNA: TGTGCCAGCAGTTTGAGGACAGAGCTAGCCAAAAACATTCAGTACTTC
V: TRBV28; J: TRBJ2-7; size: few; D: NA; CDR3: CASSLLISDRTSYEQYF; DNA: TGTGCCAGCAGTTTATTAATTTCGGACAGAACCTCCTACGAGCAGTACTTC
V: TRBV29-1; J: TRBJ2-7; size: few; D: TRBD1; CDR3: CSALTGPYEQYF; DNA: TGCAGCGCCTTGACAGGGCCATACGAGCAGTACTTC
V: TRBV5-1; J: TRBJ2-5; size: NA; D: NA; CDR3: CASSLLDTMYF; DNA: TGCGCCAGCAGCTTGCTAGATACTATGTACTTC
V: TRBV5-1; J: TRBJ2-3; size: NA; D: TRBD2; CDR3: CASSKRLAGFTDTQYF; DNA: TGCGCCAGCAGCAAGAGACTAGCGGGATTCACAGATACGCAGTATTTT
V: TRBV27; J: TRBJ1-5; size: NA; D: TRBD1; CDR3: CASSKSTGGFGYGNQPQHF; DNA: TGTGCCAGCAGTAAATCGACAGGGGGCTTTGGATATGGCAATCAGCCCCAGCATTTT
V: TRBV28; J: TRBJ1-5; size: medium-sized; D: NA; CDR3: CASEYSNQPQHF; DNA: TGTGCCAGCGAATATAGCAATCAGCCCCAGCATTTT
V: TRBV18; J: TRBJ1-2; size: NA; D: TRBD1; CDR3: CASSPSQGGDYGYTF; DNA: TGTGCCAGCTCACCATCTCAAGGGGGCGACTATGGCTACACCTTC
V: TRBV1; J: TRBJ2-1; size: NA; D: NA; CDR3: CTTRRNEQFF; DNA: TGCACTACGAGGAGAAATGAGCAGTTCTTC
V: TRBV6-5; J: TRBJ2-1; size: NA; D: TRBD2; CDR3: CASTPGTSGSNEQFF; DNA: TGTGCCAGCACTCCCGGGACTAGCGGGAGCAATGAGCAGTTCTTC
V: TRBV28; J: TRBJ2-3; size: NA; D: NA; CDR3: CASSLYGAGTDTQYF; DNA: TGTGCCAGCAGTTTATATGGAGCGGGCACAGATACGCAGTATTTT
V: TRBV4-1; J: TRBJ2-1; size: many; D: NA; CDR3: CASSQGGQGNEQFF; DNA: TGCGCCAGCAGCCAAGGCGGCCAGGGGAATGAGCAGTTCTTC
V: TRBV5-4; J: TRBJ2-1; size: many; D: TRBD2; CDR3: CASKPGLADYEQFF; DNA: TGTGCCAGCAAACCGGGACTAGCGGATTATGAGCAGTTCTTC
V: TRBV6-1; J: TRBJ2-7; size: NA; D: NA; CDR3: CASSSLAQGQYF; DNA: TGTGCCAGCAGTTCCCTCGCCCAGGGCCAGTACTTC
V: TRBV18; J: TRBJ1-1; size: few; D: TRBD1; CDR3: CASSPRTGTEAFF; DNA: TGTGCCAGCTCACCTCGGACAGGCACTGAAGCTTTCTTT